This T cell receptor beta chain is drawn from a study of T-cell reconstitution after alpha-beta-depleted transplantation in children. Regarding the study as a whole: Among T cells one year after transplant, newly produced cells accounted for most counts and diversity. It was surviving recipient T cells and thymic progenitors that gave some patients high TCRbeta diversity at day 60. Several hundred expanded graft clones reportedly supplied alpha-beta T cells about two months after transplant.

The count of this clonotype is one. Its antigen is unidentified. Unique molecular identifiers were incorporated when the TCRbeta library was constructed. TCRdb re-analysed the PCR reads in MiXCR, keeping a single row per CDR3 protein. The sample carries 500,000 to 750,000 distinct CDR3 sequences, over 25% recorded once. Trimming took 0 bases from V and 7 from J, leaving 10 bases between them. In germline, CDR1 is GTSNPN, CDR2 SVGIG (reference sequence). This CDR3 is built from 13 residues. Sequenced material: PBMCs, taken before TCRalphabeta/CD19-depleted stem cell transplant. V is TRBV30 and J is TRBJ2-4; no clear D. This TCR was recovered from a boy in the first two years of life with Wiskott-Aldrich syndrome, due to receive a stem cell transplant. The CDR3 reads CAWSVGLGNIQYF. The CDR3 bases are TGTGCCTGGAGTGTAGGGCTAGGGAACATTCAGTACTTC.